These 9 T cell receptor beta chains originate from one sample sequenced in a study of blood T cell repertoires in COVID-19. The data were produced by immunoSEQ multiplex PCR, yet TCRdb's version contains in-frame clones alone and is incomplete. The top ten clones hold roughly 48% of a sample with about 69,000 clones, 79% of them seen once. The sample taken for sequencing was peripheral blood. These TCRs come from a human donor in a cohort sampled during active COVID-19.

About this clone itself: Other DNA sequences in the sample encode the same CDR3. CDR3 amino acids: CASSLGDSTGELFF. CDR3 sequence (DNA): TGCGCCAGCAGCTTGGGGGACTCCACCGGGGAGCTGTTTTTT. The V gene is TRBV5-1, the J gene TRBJ2-2; D possibly corresponds to TRBD2 (6 bases). V was clipped by 0 bases and J by 4 bases, with 7 bases between them. In germline, CDR1 is SGHRS, CDR2 YFSETQ. The CDR3 extends over 14 amino acids.

This clone was counted a few times. The chain uses TRBV20-1 and TRBJ2-1; D gene uncertain. This CDR3 comprises 11 residues. The V gene lost 6 bases and the J gene lost 10 bases, with 13 bases spanning the gap. Germline CDR1 is DFQATT and CDR2 is SNEGSKA (reference sequence). Written as DNA, the CDR3 is TGCAGTGCCCGAGGCGCTGCCGAGCAGTTCTTC. It is translated as CSARGAAEQFF.

This chain connects TRBV5-1 to TRBJ1-6, with D perhaps TRBD1 (5 bases). The CDR3 consists of 15 residues. The V end was cut by 2 bases, the J end by 5 bases, with 11 bases between. Germline V gene data show CDR1 as SGHRS and CDR2 as YFSETQ. The CDR3 sequence: CASSLNSGNNSPLHF. CDR3 sequence (DNA): TGCGCCAGCAGCTTAAACTCAGGGAATAATTCACCCCTCCACTTT.

The V call is TRBV10-2, the J call TRBJ1-4, with 8 positions matching TRBD1. This CDR3 has 15 residues. V gave up 7 bases and J gave up 6 bases; unmatched junction bases: 10. CDR1 is WSHSY, CDR2 SAAADI, per germline. The CDR3 region has the DNA TGCGCCAGCACCGAGGGGGGCAGGGGGCATGAAAAACTGTTTTTT. Translated: CASTEGGRGHEKLFF.

The chain combines TRBV6-5 with TRBJ2-1; D is perhaps TRBD2 (5 bases). Germline lookup yields CDR1 MNHEY and CDR2 SVGAGI. Trimming took 7 bases from V and 0 from J, leaving 13 bases between them. This CDR3 is 15 amino acids long. This CDR3 is CASMRGMSSYNEQFF. CDR3 in DNA: TGTGCCAGCATGAGAGGGATGAGCTCCTACAATGAGCAGTTCTTC.

Relative to its sample, this clone is medium-sized. V is TRBV4-1 and J is TRBJ2-1, with 16 positions matching TRBD2. The CDR3 length is 18 residues. Trimming at V came to 1 base and at J to 7 bases, leaving 7 bases not matched to a gene. Germline values: CDR1 MGHRA, CDR2 YSYEKL. CDR3 sequence: CASSQVDLGLAGGNEQFF. The CDR3 nucleotides read TGCGCCAGCAGCCAAGTTGATCTGGGACTAGCGGGAGGGAATGAGCAGTTCTTC.

This rearrangement joins TRBV11-1 to TRBJ2-1; 16 nucleotides align to TRBD2. CDR1 and CDR2 from the germline V gene are SGHAT and FQDESV (reference sequence). CDR3 size: 15 residues. The junction had 1 base not matched to a gene; V was cut back by 4 bases and J by 7 bases. The CDR3 sequence is CASSWGLAGGNEQFF. The CDR3 bases are TGTGCCAGCAGCTGGGGACTAGCGGGGGGGAATGAGCAGTTCTTC. The variable domain in full, with the rest retrieved from reference TRBV11-1 and TRBJ2-1, is EAEVAQSPRYKITEKSQAVAFWCDPISGHATLYWYRQILGQGPELLVQFQDESVVDDSQLPKDRFSAERLKGVDSTLKIQPAELGDSAMYLCASSWGLAGGNEQFFGPGTRLTVL.

The chain uses TRBV7-9 and TRBJ2-1; 10 bases map to TRBD2. With V trimmed by 1 base and J by 9 bases, 6 bases remained unmatched. The length of the CDR3 is 15 residues. Germline V lookup: CDR1 SEHNR, CDR2 FQNEAQ (reference sequence). The CDR3: CASSLESGGASEQFF. In DNA form, the CDR3 reads TGTGCCAGCAGCTTAGAGAGCGGGGGGGCCAGTGAGCAGTTCTTC.

The CDR3 protein is CASSPEVNTEAFF. CDR3 coding DNA: TGTGCCAGCAGCCCCGAGGTGAACACTGAAGCTTTCTTT. This chain connects TRBV6-5 to TRBJ1-1; D not certain. The germline V gene has CDR1 MNHEY and CDR2 SVGAGI. This CDR3 has 13 amino acids. Trimming cost V 6 bases and J 0 bases, with 8 bases left between them.